A selection of T cell receptor beta chains follows, all from one sample in a study of radiation and T cells in renal cell carcinoma. TCRdb's copy holds only in-frame clones and misses some; the assay was immunoSEQ multiplex PCR. This sample has about 10,000 clones, with 58% found just once. The sample here was tumor tissue, taken from a patient whose treatment was nephrectomy without radiotherapy. The receptors shown here come from a man between 40 and 49 years old with renal cell carcinoma. The CDR3 runs from the conserved cysteine through the conserved F or W. Each record gives: CDR3 length, clone size, J gene, V gene, D gene, CDR3 protein, CDR3 DNA. D genes are given only for firm matches. Not every row has a clone size; where given, it reads once, few, many or a size class.

len: 17
abundance: NA
j_gene: TRBJ2-3
v_gene: TRBV13
d_gene: NA
CDR3aa: CASSLAIQGIVTDTQYF
CDR3nt: TGTGCCAGCAGCTTGGCTATTCAGGGGATTGTTACAGATACGCAGTATTTT

len: 17
abundance: few
j_gene: TRBJ2-5
v_gene: TRBV5-1
d_gene: TRBD2
CDR3aa: CASSLAGLAVSQETQYF
CDR3nt: TGCGCCAGCAGCTTGGCGGGACTAGCGGTATCCCAAGAGACCCAGTACTTC

len: 13
abundance: NA
j_gene: TRBJ2-3
v_gene: TRBV9
d_gene: NA
CDR3aa: CASSVVLSDTQYF
CDR3nt: TGTGCCAGCAGCGTAGTACTATCAGATACGCAGTATTTT

len: 15
abundance: NA
j_gene: TRBJ1-2
v_gene: TRBV18
d_gene: NA
CDR3aa: CASCPNSQSIYGYTF
CDR3nt: TGTGCCAGCTGCCCCAACTCTCAGTCAATATATGGCTACACCTTC

len: 14
abundance: NA
j_gene: TRBJ1-1
v_gene: TRBV11-1
d_gene: NA
CDR3aa: CASSLSGKGTEAFF
CDR3nt: TGTGCCAGCAGCTTAAGCGGGAAGGGGACTGAAGCTTTCTTT

len: 15
abundance: NA
j_gene: TRBJ2-1
v_gene: TRBV7-6
d_gene: TRBD1
CDR3aa: CASSYHPEGANEQFF
CDR3nt: TGTGCCAGCAGCTACCACCCCGAGGGGGCCAATGAGCAGTTCTTC

len: 15
abundance: NA
j_gene: TRBJ2-2
v_gene: TRBV18
d_gene: NA
CDR3aa: CASSPREEDTGELFF
CDR3nt: TGTGCCAGCTCACCACGGGAGGAGGACACCGGGGAGCTGTTTTTT

len: 14
abundance: NA
j_gene: TRBJ1-2
v_gene: TRBV27
d_gene: NA
CDR3aa: CASSPLGEGYGYTF
CDR3nt: TGTGCCAGCAGCCCCTTGGGGGAGGGCTATGGCTACACCTTC

len: 11
abundance: NA
j_gene: TRBJ1-2
v_gene: TRBV30
d_gene: NA
CDR3aa: CAWTRTPPYTF
CDR3nt: TGTGCCTGGACACGTACCCCCCCCTACACCTTC

len: 14
abundance: few
j_gene: TRBJ2-3
v_gene: TRBV7-9
d_gene: NA
CDR3aa: CASRTDQISDTQYF
CDR3nt: TGTGCCAGCAGGACGGATCAAATTTCAGATACGCAGTATTTT

len: 15
abundance: NA
j_gene: TRBJ1-1
v_gene: TRBV7-6
d_gene: TRBD1
CDR3aa: CASSSRQGMNTEAFF
CDR3nt: TGTGCCAGCAGCTCACGACAGGGGATGAACACTGAAGCTTTCTTT

len: 17
abundance: once
j_gene: TRBJ1-4
v_gene: TRBV5-3
d_gene: TRBD1
CDR3aa: CARSCSGTGGAGEKLFF
CDR3nt: TGTGCCAGAAGCTGTTCCGGGACAGGGGGCGCAGGTGAAAAACTGTTTTTT

len: 14
abundance: few
j_gene: TRBJ1-2
v_gene: TRBV5-1
d_gene: TRBD1
CDR3aa: CASSLGGRKNGYTF
CDR3nt: TGCGCCAGCAGCTTAGGGGGCAGGAAAAATGGCTACACCTTC

len: 16
abundance: NA
j_gene: TRBJ2-5
v_gene: TRBV5-1
d_gene: TRBD2
CDR3aa: CASSLVVAGYQETQYF
CDR3nt: TGCGCCAGCAGCTTGGTGGTAGCGGGATACCAAGAGACCCAGTACTTC

len: 12
abundance: NA
j_gene: TRBJ1-2
v_gene: TRBV5-6
d_gene: NA
CDR3aa: CASSLEAGVRSF
CDR3nt: TGTGCCAGCAGCTTGGAGGCAGGGGTGAGGAGCTTC

len: 13
abundance: NA
j_gene: TRBJ2-5
v_gene: TRBV5-1
d_gene: NA
CDR3aa: CASRRRQEETQYF
CDR3nt: TGCGCCAGCCGGAGACGGCAGGAAGAGACCCAGTACTTC

len: 14
abundance: NA
j_gene: TRBJ2-7
v_gene: TRBV4-3
d_gene: NA
CDR3aa: CASSQGRGTYEQYF
CDR3nt: TGCGCCAGCAGCCAAGGCAGGGGAACCTACGAGCAGTACTTC

len: 12
abundance: NA
j_gene: TRBJ2-3
v_gene: TRBV10-3
d_gene: NA
CDR3aa: CAISEVGDTQYF
CDR3nt: TGTGCCATCAGTGAGGTGGGGGATACGCAGTATTTT

len: 13
abundance: NA
j_gene: TRBJ2-5
v_gene: TRBV2
d_gene: TRBD1
CDR3aa: CASSGTGEETQYF
CDR3nt: TGTGCCAGCAGCGGGACAGGAGAAGAGACCCAGTACTTC

len: 15
abundance: NA
j_gene: TRBJ2-5
v_gene: TRBV6-5
d_gene: TRBD2
CDR3aa: CASSLLAGVQETQYF
CDR3nt: TGTGCCAGCAGCCTACTAGCGGGAGTCCAAGAGACCCAGTACTTC

len: 14
abundance: NA
j_gene: TRBJ2-3
v_gene: TRBV5-1
d_gene: NA
CDR3aa: CASSPGLITDTQYF
CDR3nt: TGCGCCAGCAGCCCGGGACTCATCACAGATACGCAGTATTTT

len: 15
abundance: NA
j_gene: TRBJ1-3
v_gene: TRBV28
d_gene: TRBD1
CDR3aa: CASSAGTGSGNTIYF
CDR3nt: TGTGCCAGCAGCGCTGGGACAGGATCTGGAAACACCATATATTTT

len: 14
abundance: NA
j_gene: TRBJ2-7
v_gene: TRBV2
d_gene: TRBD1
CDR3aa: CASSTGQGRYEQYF
CDR3nt: TGTGCCAGCAGTACAGGACAGGGGAGATACGAGCAGTACTTC

len: 13
abundance: NA
j_gene: TRBJ2-5
v_gene: TRBV19
d_gene: TRBD2
CDR3aa: CASSGTSVGTQYF
CDR3nt: TGTGCCAGTAGTGGAACTAGCGTGGGGACCCAGTACTTC

len: 15
abundance: few
j_gene: TRBJ1-1
v_gene: TRBV11-1
d_gene: TRBD1
CDR3aa: CASSSGTGGNTEAFF
CDR3nt: TGTGCCAGCAGCTCGGGGACAGGGGGGAACACTGAAGCTTTCTTT

len: 14
abundance: NA
j_gene: TRBJ1-1
v_gene: TRBV10-3
d_gene: NA
CDR3aa: CAISESVGVGAAFF
CDR3nt: TGTGCCATCAGTGAGTCTGTGGGGGTGGGGGCTGCTTTCTTT

len: 15
abundance: large
j_gene: TRBJ1-5
v_gene: TRBV6-1
d_gene: NA
CDR3aa: CASSETHSYNQPQHF
CDR3nt: TGTGCCAGCAGTGAGACCCACAGTTACAATCAGCCCCAGCATTTT

len: 13
abundance: NA
j_gene: TRBJ2-2
v_gene: TRBV29-1
d_gene: NA
CDR3aa: CSVGQFNTGELFF
CDR3nt: TGCAGCGTTGGACAATTTAACACCGGGGAGCTGTTTTTT

len: 13
abundance: medium-sized
j_gene: TRBJ2-7
v_gene: TRBV7-6
d_gene: NA
CDR3aa: CASSLREGNEQYF
CDR3nt: TGTGCCAGCAGCCTAAGGGAAGGGAACGAGCAGTACTTC

len: 14
abundance: few
j_gene: TRBJ1-2
v_gene: TRBV5-4
d_gene: NA
CDR3aa: CASSTDRGNYGYTF
CDR3nt: TGTGCCAGCAGCACGGACAGAGGGAACTATGGCTACACCTTC

len: 15
abundance: NA
j_gene: TRBJ2-1
v_gene: TRBV28
d_gene: TRBD2
CDR3aa: CASSLRASGGYEQFF
CDR3nt: TGTGCCAGCAGTTTACGGGCTAGCGGGGGCTATGAGCAGTTCTTC

len: 15
abundance: NA
j_gene: TRBJ2-7
v_gene: TRBV6-5
d_gene: TRBD1
CDR3aa: CASSYTDRGSYEQYF
CDR3nt: TGTGCCAGCAGTTATACGGACAGGGGCTCCTACGAGCAGTACTTC

len: 13
abundance: NA
j_gene: TRBJ1-2
v_gene: TRBV6-5
d_gene: TRBD1
CDR3aa: CASSPDRLYGYTF
CDR3nt: TGTGCCAGCAGCCCGGACAGGCTCTATGGCTACACCTTC

len: 13
abundance: NA
j_gene: TRBJ1-2
v_gene: TRBV29-1
d_gene: NA
CDR3aa: CSVEGLTDYGYTF
CDR3nt: TGCAGCGTTGAAGGTTTAACAGACTATGGCTACACCTTC

len: 15
abundance: NA
j_gene: TRBJ2-7
v_gene: TRBV6-5
d_gene: NA
CDR3aa: CASRPRSGRANEQYF
CDR3nt: TGTGCCAGCCGCCCACGGAGCGGCAGGGCAAACGAGCAGTACTTC

len: 13
abundance: few
j_gene: TRBJ1-2
v_gene: TRBV29-1
d_gene: TRBD1
CDR3aa: CSVFGQGEEGYTF
CDR3nt: TGCAGCGTATTCGGACAGGGAGAAGAGGGCTACACCTTC

len: 18
abundance: NA
j_gene: TRBJ2-5
v_gene: TRBV5-1
d_gene: TRBD2
CDR3aa: CASTGGLAGVRGLETQYF
CDR3nt: TGCGCCAGCACGGGGGGACTAGCGGGAGTGCGGGGCCTAGAGACCCAGTACTTC

len: 17
abundance: NA
j_gene: TRBJ2-3
v_gene: TRBV7-2
d_gene: NA
CDR3aa: CASSLDTPGARTDTQYF
CDR3nt: TGTGCCAGCAGCTTGGATACCCCAGGGGCGAGAACAGATACGCAGTATTTT

len: 15
abundance: NA
j_gene: TRBJ1-2
v_gene: TRBV4-3
d_gene: NA
CDR3aa: CASSQDVTTGYGYTF
CDR3nt: TGCGCCAGCAGCCAAGACGTCACTACAGGCTATGGCTACACCTTC

len: 13
abundance: few
j_gene: TRBJ1-1
v_gene: TRBV7-8
d_gene: NA
CDR3aa: CASSSTADTEAFF
CDR3nt: TGTGCCAGCAGCTCGACCGCGGACACTGAAGCTTTCTTT

len: 15
abundance: NA
j_gene: TRBJ2-1
v_gene: TRBV14
d_gene: TRBD2
CDR3aa: CASSQVAGGFVEQFF
CDR3nt: TGTGCCAGCAGCCAAGTTGCGGGGGGCTTTGTTGAGCAGTTCTTC

len: 13
abundance: NA
j_gene: TRBJ2-3
v_gene: TRBV30
d_gene: NA
CDR3aa: CAWSQGSTDTQYF
CDR3nt: TGTGCCTGGAGTCAGGGTAGCACAGATACGCAGTATTTT

len: 14
abundance: once
j_gene: TRBJ1-1
v_gene: TRBV19
d_gene: NA
CDR3aa: CASSSLYMNTEAFF
CDR3nt: TGTGCCAGTAGTTCCCTCTACATGAACACTGAAGCTTTCTTT

len: 16
abundance: NA
j_gene: TRBJ2-6
v_gene: TRBV11-3
d_gene: TRBD1
CDR3aa: CASSLGTVPGANVLTF
CDR3nt: TGTGCCAGCAGCTTGGGGACAGTGCCTGGGGCCAACGTCCTGACTTTC

len: 16
abundance: NA
j_gene: TRBJ2-1
v_gene: TRBV19
d_gene: TRBD2
CDR3aa: CASKEGTSPTYNEQFF
CDR3nt: TGTGCCAGTAAGGAGGGGACTAGCCCCACCTACAATGAGCAGTTCTTC

len: 13
abundance: NA
j_gene: TRBJ1-2
v_gene: TRBV4-1
d_gene: NA
CDR3aa: CASSQDRQLGYTF
CDR3nt: TGCGCCAGCAGCCAGGACCGACAGCTCGGCTACACCTTC

len: 15
abundance: few
j_gene: TRBJ2-3
v_gene: TRBV30
d_gene: NA
CDR3aa: CAWSVPRRFTDTQYF
CDR3nt: TGTGCCTGGAGTGTACCTCGACGCTTCACAGATACGCAGTATTTT

len: 17
abundance: few
j_gene: TRBJ1-1
v_gene: TRBV4-1
d_gene: NA
CDR3aa: CASSQVWGKGHRSEAFF
CDR3nt: TGCGCCAGCAGCCAAGTGTGGGGGAAAGGACACAGATCTGAAGCTTTCTTT

len: 15
abundance: NA
j_gene: TRBJ1-5
v_gene: TRBV9
d_gene: NA
CDR3aa: CASSVGAVSGQPQHF
CDR3nt: TGTGCCAGCAGCGTCGGGGCAGTAAGCGGTCAGCCCCAGCATTTT

len: 14
abundance: NA
j_gene: TRBJ2-7
v_gene: TRBV28
d_gene: NA
CDR3aa: CASSPNGGIHEQYF
CDR3nt: TGTGCCAGCAGTCCCAACGGGGGAATCCACGAGCAGTACTTC

len: 14
abundance: NA
j_gene: TRBJ1-2
v_gene: TRBV2
d_gene: NA
CDR3aa: CASNGATLNYGYTF
CDR3nt: TGTGCCAGCAACGGGGCAACTCTCAACTATGGCTACACCTTC

len: 15
abundance: NA
j_gene: TRBJ2-5
v_gene: TRBV7-2
d_gene: TRBD2
CDR3aa: CASSLFPSGQETQYF
CDR3nt: TGTGCCAGCAGCTTATTCCCTAGCGGCCAAGAGACCCAGTACTTC

len: 14
abundance: few
j_gene: TRBJ2-7
v_gene: TRBV7-2
d_gene: NA
CDR3aa: CASSLVDYSYEQYF
CDR3nt: TGTGCCAGCAGCTTAGTGGACTACTCCTACGAGCAGTACTTC

len: 14
abundance: NA
j_gene: TRBJ1-1
v_gene: TRBV4-3
d_gene: NA
CDR3aa: CASSQDRGGTEAFF
CDR3nt: TGCGCCAGCAGCCAAGATCGGGGGGGCACTGAAGCTTTCTTT

len: 19
abundance: NA
j_gene: TRBJ2-3
v_gene: TRBV5-1
d_gene: TRBD2
CDR3aa: CASSSPGGRAVTITDTQYF
CDR3nt: TGCGCCAGCAGCTCCCCAGGCGGGAGGGCCGTTACGATCACAGATACGCAGTATTTT

len: 12
abundance: NA
j_gene: TRBJ2-1
v_gene: TRBV7-9
d_gene: TRBD2
CDR3aa: CASTPGGYEQFF
CDR3nt: TGTGCCAGCACCCCGGGGGGTTATGAGCAGTTCTTC

len: 14
abundance: NA
j_gene: TRBJ2-1
v_gene: TRBV5-6
d_gene: NA
CDR3aa: CASSLMAGNNEQFF
CDR3nt: TGTGCCAGCAGCTTGATGGCAGGGAACAATGAGCAGTTCTTC

len: 14
abundance: NA
j_gene: TRBJ2-1
v_gene: TRBV7-6
d_gene: NA
CDR3aa: CASSPGTLDNEQFF
CDR3nt: TGTGCCAGCAGCCCAGGGACTTTAGACAATGAGCAGTTCTTC

len: 15
abundance: NA
j_gene: TRBJ1-4
v_gene: TRBV12-5
d_gene: NA
CDR3aa: CASASPGTDNEKLFF
CDR3nt: TGTGCTAGTGCCTCTCCCGGGACTGATAATGAAAAACTGTTTTTT